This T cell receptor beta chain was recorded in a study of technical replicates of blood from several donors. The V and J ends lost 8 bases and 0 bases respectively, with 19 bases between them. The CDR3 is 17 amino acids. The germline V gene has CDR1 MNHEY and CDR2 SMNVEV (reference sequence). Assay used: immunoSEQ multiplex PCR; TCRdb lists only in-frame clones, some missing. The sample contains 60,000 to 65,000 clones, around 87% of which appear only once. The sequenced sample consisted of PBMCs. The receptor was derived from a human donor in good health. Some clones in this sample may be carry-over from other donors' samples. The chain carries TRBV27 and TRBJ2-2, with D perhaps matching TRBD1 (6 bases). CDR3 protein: CASHSAGTPANTGELFF. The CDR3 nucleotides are TGTGCCAGCCACTCAGCCGGGACACCGGCGAACACCGGGGAGCTGTTTTTT.